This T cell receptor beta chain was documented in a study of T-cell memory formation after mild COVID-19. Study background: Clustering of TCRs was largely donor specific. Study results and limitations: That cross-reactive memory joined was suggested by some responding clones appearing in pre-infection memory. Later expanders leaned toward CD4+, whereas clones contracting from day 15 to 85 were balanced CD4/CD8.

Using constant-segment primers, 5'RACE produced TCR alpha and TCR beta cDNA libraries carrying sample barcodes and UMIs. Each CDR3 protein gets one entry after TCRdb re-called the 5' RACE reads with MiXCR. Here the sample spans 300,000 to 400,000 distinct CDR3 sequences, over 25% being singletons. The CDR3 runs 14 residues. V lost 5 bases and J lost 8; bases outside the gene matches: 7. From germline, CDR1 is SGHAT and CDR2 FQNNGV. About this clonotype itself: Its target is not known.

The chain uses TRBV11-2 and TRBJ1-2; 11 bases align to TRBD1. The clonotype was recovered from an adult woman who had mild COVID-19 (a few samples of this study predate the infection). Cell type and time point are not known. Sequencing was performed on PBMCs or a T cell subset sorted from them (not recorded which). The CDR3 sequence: CASSERTGGYGYTF. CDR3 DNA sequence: TGTGCCAGCAGCGAAAGGACAGGGGGCTACGGCTACACCTTC.